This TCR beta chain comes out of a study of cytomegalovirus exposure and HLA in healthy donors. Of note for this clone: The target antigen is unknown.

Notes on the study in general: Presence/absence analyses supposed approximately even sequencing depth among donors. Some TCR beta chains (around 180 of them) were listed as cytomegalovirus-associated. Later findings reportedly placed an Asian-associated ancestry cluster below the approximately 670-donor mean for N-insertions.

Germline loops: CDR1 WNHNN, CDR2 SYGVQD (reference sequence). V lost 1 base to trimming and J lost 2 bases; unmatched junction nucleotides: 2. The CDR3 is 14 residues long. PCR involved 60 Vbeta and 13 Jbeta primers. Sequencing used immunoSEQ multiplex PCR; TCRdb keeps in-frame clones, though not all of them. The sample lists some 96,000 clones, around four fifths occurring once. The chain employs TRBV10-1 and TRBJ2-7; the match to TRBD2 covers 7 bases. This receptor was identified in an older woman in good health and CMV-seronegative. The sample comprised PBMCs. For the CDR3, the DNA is TGCGCCAGCAGTGAGTTCGCGGGGGCCTACGAGCAGTACTTC. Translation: CASSEFAGAYEQYF.